Listed here are 22 T cell receptor beta chains from one sample, sequenced in a study of spatial heterogeneity in lung cancer. Indicated time point: sample taken at primary tumor resection. Whole RNA came from tumor, nontumor lung or frozen PBMC and was sequenced without being sorted. MiXCR was run by TCRdb on the 5' RACE reads, yielding one entry per CDR3 protein. The sample consists of 25,000 or so distinct CDR3 sequences, 4.5% to 5.5% of them appearing once. Sequences were derived from PBMCs, sampled at surgery. The source of these receptors is a male donor with early-stage non-small cell lung cancer.

In this sample, this clonotype turned up many times. This chain links TRBV29-1 with TRBJ1-1, with no clear D. Trimming took 4 bases from V and 5 from J, leaving 8 bases between them. Germline assignment: CDR1 SQVTM and CDR2 ANQGSEA. CDR3 length equals 11 residues. The CDR3 DNA sequence: TGCAGCGTTGCGCCCCTTACTGAAGCTTTCTTT. Translation: CSVAPLTEAFF.

By share of the sample, this clonotype is medium-sized. V usage is TRBV6-2 or TRBV6-3 and J usage is TRBJ1-5; 7 bases line up with TRBD1. Germline CDR1 and CDR2: MNHEY and SVGEGT. The ends lost 4 bases at V and 6 bases at J; junction bases unmatched: 9. The CDR3 runs to 15 residues. In DNA, the CDR3 is TGTGCCAGCAGTTCCCACACAGGGGCGGTTCAGCCCCAGCATTTT. This sequence encodes CASSSHTGAVQPQHF.

This clonotype was recorded many times. V usage is TRBV7-2 and J usage is TRBJ2-1; 12 bases line up with TRBD2. Trimming took 5 bases from V and 6 from J; bases not matched to a gene: 8. Germline assignment: CDR1 SGHTA and CDR2 FQGNSA. The CDR3 extends over 16 amino acids. CDR3 sequence (DNA): TGTGCCAGCAGCATGACTAGCGGGGGTAGGGTCAATGAGCAGTTCTTC. This translates into CASSMTSGGRVNEQFF.

In this sample, this clonotype turned up many times. The chain employs TRBV15 and TRBJ1-6; 9 bases map to TRBD1. Per germline, CDR1 LNHNV and CDR2 YYDKDF (reference sequence). The trim removed 1 base at V and 7 bases at J, leaving 8 bases unmatched. The CDR3 extends over 17 amino acids. The CDR3, as DNA: TGTGCCACCAGCAGAGGGGGACAGGGATTAGCGAATTCACCCCTCCACTTT. Translation: CATSRGGQGLANSPLHF.

In this sample, this clonotype turned up many times. The chain joins TRBV28 to TRBJ1-2; no clear D. V gave up 6 bases and J gave up 0 bases, with 11 bases separating them. The CDR3 totals 14 residues. Germline V CDR1 and CDR2: MDHEN, SYDVKM. CDR3 sequence (DNA): TGTGCCAGCAGCCACCGGAAAGCTAACTATGGCTACACCTTC. Its protein is CASSHRKANYGYTF.

The table lists this clonotype with a few counts. A much larger clone is a single base away; this may be a read error. The chain has TRBV6-5 and TRBJ1-1; 11 bases fit TRBD1. Per the germline V gene, CDR1 is MNHEY and CDR2 is SVGAGI. CDR3 length equals 13 residues. Losses at the gene ends were 5 bases for V and 6 bases for J; bases not matched to a gene: 2. CDR3 coding DNA: TGTGCCAGCAGTAGGGACAGGGGGGCTGAAGCTTTCTTT. Translation gives CASSRDRGAEAFF.

Ten or more counts support this clonotype. The chain joins TRBV6-1 to TRBJ1-5; 8 nucleotides agree with TRBD1. The V gene's germline CDR1 is MNHNS and CDR2 SASEGT. The CDR3 contains 15 residues. V was clipped by 9 bases and J by 4 bases; unmatched bases: 11. The CDR3 DNA follows: TGTGCCAGTGGGGGGGCGACAGGGGCTAATCAGCCCCAGCATTTT. Translation gives CASGGATGANQPQHF.

This clonotype was seen repeatedly, ten times or more. This rearrangement joins TRBV3-1 to TRBJ1-2, with a possible D match to TRBD1 (6 bases). The V end was cut by 1 base, the J end by 8 bases, with 11 bases between. The V gene's germline CDR1 is LGHDT and CDR2 YNNKEL (reference sequence). This CDR3 spans 13 amino acids. The CDR3: CASSQGGQGGYTF. The CDR3 nucleotides read TGTGCCAGCAGCCAAGGTGGCCAGGGGGGCTACACCTTC. Variable domain in full (rest from reference TRBV3-1 and TRBJ1-2): DTAVSQTPKYLVTQMGNDKSIKCEQNLGHDTMYWYKQDSKKFLKIMFSYNNKELIINETVPNRFSPKSPDKAHLNLHINSLELGDSAVYFCASSQGGQGGYTFGSGTRLTVV.

This clonotype was observed at least ten times. V and J are TRBV27 and TRBJ1-1; 10 nucleotides match TRBD1. The CDR3 totals 16 residues. CDR1 is MNHEY, CDR2 SMNVEV, per germline (reference sequence). With V trimmed by 2 bases and J by 3 bases, 6 bases remained unmatched. The CDR3 is CASSLAGTGVHTEAFF. In nucleotides, the CDR3 is TGTGCCAGCAGTTTAGCAGGGACAGGGGTACACACTGAAGCTTTCTTT.

The table lists this clonotype with many counts. The chain carries TRBV6-6 and TRBJ1-2; the D is unclear. V gave up 4 bases and J gave up 8 bases, with 14 bases separating them. Germline assignment: CDR1 MNHNY and CDR2 SVGAGI (reference sequence). This CDR3 contains 13 residues. In nucleotides, the CDR3 is TGTGCCAGCAGTTTCCGGACGGCGGACGGCTACACCTTC. Protein product: CASSFRTADGYTF.

The sample holds many counts of this clonotype. The chain links TRBV20-1 to TRBJ2-7; 14 nucleotides agree with TRBD2. Looked up from germline, CDR1 is DFQATT and CDR2 is SNEGSKA (reference sequence). The CDR3 loop spans 16 amino acids. The trim removed 5 bases at V and 2 bases at J, leaving 8 bases unmatched. The CDR3 DNA reads as TGCAGTGCTCGGACTAGCGGGGGGCCCTTAACCTACGAGCAGTACTTC. As protein: CSARTSGGPLTYEQYF.

This clonotype is medium-sized (0.01 to 0.1%) by share. The gene calls are TRBV21-1 and TRBJ2-3. TRBV21-1 is a pseudogene segment. This CDR3 is built from 16 residues. The CDR3 reads CASSKGRVRGTDTQYF. The CDR3 nucleotides read TGTGCCAGCAGCAAAGGGCGCGTAAGAGGCACAGATACGCAGTATTTT.

This clonotype was detected ten times or more. V usage is TRBV4-2 and J usage is TRBJ2-4; D possibly corresponds to TRBD2 (6 bases). This CDR3 contains 16 residues. The germline CDR1 and CDR2 sequences are LGHNA and YNFKEQ. V was pared by 1 base and J by 4 bases, with 14 bases between. CDR3 protein: CASSQAGDPPKNIQYF. Here the CDR3 DNA reads TGTGCCAGCAGCCAAGCGGGAGATCCGCCAAAAAACATTCAGTACTTC.

This clonotype was observed at least ten times. CDR3 sequence reads: CASRQPGQGNQPQHF. The CDR3 nucleotides are TGTGCCAGCAGACAACCGGGACAGGGTAATCAGCCCCAGCATTTT. The chain recombines TRBV28 with TRBJ1-5; 9 nucleotides agree with TRBD1. Per the germline V gene, CDR1 is MDHEN and CDR2 is SYDVKM. The V and J ends lost 6 bases and 4 bases, in that order; junction bases with no gene match: 7. This CDR3 is 15 amino acids long. The variable domain in full, with the rest retrieved from reference TRBV28 and TRBJ1-5, is DVKVTQSSRYLVKRTGEKVFLECVQDMDHENMFWYRQDPGLGLRLIYFSYDVKMKEKGDIPEGYSVSREKKERFSLILESASTNQTSMYLCASRQPGQGNQPQHFGDGTRLSIL.

This clonotype was picked up many times. The chain recombines TRBV7-8 with TRBJ2-5; D ambiguous. The CDR3 loop spans 15 amino acids. V dropped 5 bases and J dropped 3 bases, with 16 bases sitting between them. Germline assignment: CDR1 SGHVS and CDR2 FQNEAQ. CDR3 loop: CASSIAWPEKETQYF. The CDR3 DNA is TGTGCCAGCAGCATCGCGTGGCCCGAAAAAGAGACCCAGTACTTC.

This clonotype was seen a handful of times. This chain joins TRBV28 and TRBJ2-7, with 7 bases matching TRBD2. The J segment lost 2 bases and the V segment lost 7 bases, leaving 8 bases of the junction unmatched. The CDR3 has 14 residues. The V gene's germline CDR1 is MDHEN and CDR2 SYDVKM. The CDR3 coding sequence is TGTGCCAGCACCACGGGGGGTCTCGCCTACGAGCAGTACTTC. Translating it yields CASTTGGLAYEQYF.

In this sample, this clonotype turned up many times. This chain joins TRBV6-6 and TRBJ2-7; D is perhaps TRBD1 (5 bases). Germline loops: CDR1 MNHNY, CDR2 SVGAGI (reference sequence). CDR3 length: 12 amino acids. Trimming shortened V by 6 bases and J by 4 bases, and 10 bases separated the two germline ends. CDR3 residues: CASSPTVYEQYF. In DNA, the CDR3 is TGTGCCAGCAGCCCGACAGTTTACGAGCAGTACTTC.

This clonotype was detected ten times or more. This chain uses TRBV18 with TRBJ1-2; tentatively, D is TRBD1 (6 bases). Germline V CDR1 and CDR2: KGHSH, LQKENI. CDR3 length equals 16 residues. Trimming stripped 0 bases from V and 3 bases from J, with 14 bases between. The CDR3 loop is CASSPPESGGDYGYTF. For the CDR3, the DNA is TGTGCCAGCTCACCACCGGAATCTGGGGGCGACTATGGCTACACCTTC.

This clonotype was observed many times. The chain is built from TRBV20-1 and TRBJ2-7; either TRBD1 or TRBD2 may supply D (7 bases each). CDR3 size: 15 residues. Deletions cut 0 bases from V and 3 bases from J, with 15 bases between. Germline assignment: CDR1 DFQATT and CDR2 SNEGSKA (reference sequence). CDR3 nucleotide sequence: TGCAGTGCTAGAGATCCAGGGGGGGGCCTCTACGAGCAGTACTTC. Translation: CSARDPGGGLYEQYF.

This clonotype was picked up many times. The J gene is TRBJ1-1, the V gene TRBV6-5, with unresolved D. Germline loops: CDR1 MNHEY, CDR2 SVGAGI. This CDR3 has 13 residues. V shed 10 bases and J shed 3 bases, with 15 bases lying between them. This chain's CDR3 is CATQRRPDTEAFF. CDR3 nucleotides: TGTGCCACCCAAAGAAGACCAGACACTGAAGCTTTCTTT.

There are many counts of this clonotype. The V call is TRBV18, the J call TRBJ2-7; TRBD2 matches at 7 bases. Germline assignment: CDR1 KGHSH and CDR2 LQKENI. Losses at the gene ends were 3 bases for V and 5 bases for J; bases not matched to a gene: 10. The CDR3 sequence is 15 residues long. This CDR3 reads CASSPQREATNEQYF. The CDR3 coding sequence is TGTGCCAGCTCACCGCAACGGGAGGCCACTAACGAGCAGTACTTC.

The chain carries TRBV19 and TRBJ2-3; D call uncertain. Per germline, CDR1 LNHDA and CDR2 SQIVND (reference sequence). V gave up 7 bases and J gave up 2 bases, with 10 bases separating them. The CDR3 is 13 residues long. CDR3 coding DNA: TGTGCCAGTACCAAGCAGGCCACAGATACGCAGTATTTT. Its translation is CASTKQATDTQYF.